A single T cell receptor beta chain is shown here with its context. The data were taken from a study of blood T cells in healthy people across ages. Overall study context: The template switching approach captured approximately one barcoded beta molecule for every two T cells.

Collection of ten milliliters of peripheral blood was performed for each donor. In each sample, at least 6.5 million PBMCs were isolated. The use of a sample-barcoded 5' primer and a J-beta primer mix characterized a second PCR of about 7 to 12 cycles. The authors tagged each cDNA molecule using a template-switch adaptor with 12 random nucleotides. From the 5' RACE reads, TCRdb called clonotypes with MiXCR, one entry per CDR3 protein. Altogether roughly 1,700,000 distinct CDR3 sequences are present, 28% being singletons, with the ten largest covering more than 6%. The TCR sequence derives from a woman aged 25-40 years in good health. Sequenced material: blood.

CDR3 sequence reads: CSAREYGEQFF. The CDR3 DNA follows: TGCAGTGCTAGAGAGTATGGAGAGCAGTTCTTC. The rearrangement links TRBV20-1 to TRBJ2-1; no reliable D call. Germline assignment: CDR1 DFQATT and CDR2 SNEGSKA (reference sequence). The V end lost 0 bases, the J end lost 10 bases, and 7 bases lay between the germline ends. CDR3 length equals 11 residues.